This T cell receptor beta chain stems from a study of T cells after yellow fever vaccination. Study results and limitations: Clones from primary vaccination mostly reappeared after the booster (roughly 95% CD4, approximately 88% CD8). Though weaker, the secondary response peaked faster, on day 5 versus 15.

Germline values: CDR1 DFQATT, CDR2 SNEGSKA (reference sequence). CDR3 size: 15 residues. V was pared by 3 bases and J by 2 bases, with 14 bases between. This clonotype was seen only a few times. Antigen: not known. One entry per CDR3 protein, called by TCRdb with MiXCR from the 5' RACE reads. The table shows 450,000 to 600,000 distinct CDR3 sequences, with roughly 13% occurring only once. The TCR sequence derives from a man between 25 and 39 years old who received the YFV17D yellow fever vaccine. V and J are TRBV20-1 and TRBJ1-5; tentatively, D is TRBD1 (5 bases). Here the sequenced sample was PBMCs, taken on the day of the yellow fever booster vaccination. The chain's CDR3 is CSARGGMGGNQPQHF. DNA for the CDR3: TGCAGTGCTAGGGGGGGGATGGGGGGCAATCAGCCCCAGCATTTT.